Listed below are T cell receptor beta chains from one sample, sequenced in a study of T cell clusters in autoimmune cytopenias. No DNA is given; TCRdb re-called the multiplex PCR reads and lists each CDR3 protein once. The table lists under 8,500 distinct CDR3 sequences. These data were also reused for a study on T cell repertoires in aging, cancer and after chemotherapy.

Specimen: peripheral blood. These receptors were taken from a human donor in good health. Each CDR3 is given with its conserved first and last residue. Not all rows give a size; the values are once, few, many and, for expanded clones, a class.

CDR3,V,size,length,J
CSVQRWGGNTIYF,TRBV29-1,medium-sized,13,TRBJ1-3
CASSMSGGSNEQFF,TRBV19,-,14,TRBJ2-1
CASSEDRGRNTEAFF,TRBV7-9,-,15,TRBJ1-1
CASSIISYNEQFF,TRBV19,-,13,TRBJ2-1
CASSLAAWDEQFF,TRBV5-4,-,13,TRBJ2-1
CSVARQSKTQYF,TRBV29-1,medium-sized,12,TRBJ2-5
CASSPQGSSTDTQYF,TRBV18,-,15,TRBJ2-3
CASGWTGRNEQFF,TRBV6-5,large,13,TRBJ2-1
CATSTGLVPTGELFF,TRBV15,-,15,TRBJ2-2
CASSYATPGLADTGELFF,TRBV6-5,-,18,TRBJ2-2
CASSPLAGWLDTQYF,TRBV18,-,15,TRBJ2-3
CASRENGDSLTRALHF,TRBV19,-,16,TRBJ1-6
CASSMGRGTEAFF,TRBV19,-,13,TRBJ1-1
CASSRTSGGAGTGELFF,TRBV7-2,medium-sized,17,TRBJ2-2
CASSRDRGTDTQYF,TRBV5-6,-,14,TRBJ2-3
CASSDPGTRAGVRFF,TRBV6-2/TRBV6-3,-,15,TRBJ2-1
CASTMDVEAFF,TRBV6-2/TRBV6-3,-,11,TRBJ1-1
CASSPGASGRGNIQYF,TRBV12-3/TRBV12-4,-,16,TRBJ2-4
CASSWRDRVNTEAFF,TRBV18,-,15,TRBJ1-1
CATSNQQGAGANVLTF,TRBV15,-,16,TRBJ2-6